Each of the 22 T cell receptor beta chains below was sequenced from the same sample in a study of T cells in Graves' hyperthyroidism and ophthalmopathy. Amplification targeted TCR beta CDR3 regions from RNA transcripts. The HTBI primer set served for first-round RT-PCR of the TCR CDR3. TCRdb independently ran MiXCR on the multiplex PCR reads; one entry per CDR3 protein. The sample yields around 300,000 distinct CDR3 sequences, approximately 13% seen once. Sequenced: blood. The receptors stem from a woman between 25 and 40 years old with Graves' hyperthyroidism.

This clonotype was found many times. The chain recombines TRBV12-3 or TRBV12-4 with TRBJ1-3, with TRBD1 identical over 8 bases. This CDR3 is built from 14 residues. The junction had 5 bases not matched to a gene; V was cut back by 8 bases and J by 2 bases. CDR3 sequence (DNA): TGTGCCAGCGGTATCAGGGGGCCTGGAAACACCATATATTTT. It is translated as CASGIRGPGNTIYF.

The chain carries TRBV5-5 and TRBJ1-1, with D unclear. Trimming took 0 bases from V and 11 from J, leaving 8 bases between them. The CDR3 runs 11 residues. Germline-derived CDR1 and CDR2 are SGHKS and YYEKEE (reference sequence). This CDR3 reads CASSLASAAFF. The DNA for the CDR3 is TGTGCCAGCAGCTTGGCTTCGGCGGCTTTCTTT. The full variable domain, in which reference TRBV5-5 and TRBJ1-1 provide the parts outside the CDR3, is DAGVTQSPTHLIKTRGQQVTLRCSPISGHKSVSWYQQVLGQGPQFIFQYYEKEERGRGNFPDRFSARQFPNYSSELNVNALLLGDSALYLCASSLASAAFFGQGTRLTVV.

This clonotype was counted ten times or more. V gene TRBV28 combines with J gene TRBJ2-3; either TRBD1 or TRBD2 may fit D (5 bases each). The CDR3 length is 14 residues. Germline assignment: CDR1 MDHEN and CDR2 SYDVKM. Trimming removed 7 bases from V and 3 bases from J, with 14 bases in between. This chain's CDR3 is CASTRGGITDTQYF. The CDR3 DNA is TGTGCCAGCACCCGTGGGGGTATAACAGATACGCAGTATTTT.

V usage is TRBV11-2 and J usage is TRBJ2-3; D unresolved. The ends were cut back, 0 bases at V and 4 bases at J, with 5 bases in the middle. The germline V gene has CDR1 SGHAT and CDR2 FQNNGV. This CDR3 has 13 residues. CDR3 nucleotides: TGTGCCAGCAGCTTAGATCTTCCAGATACGCAGTATTTT. It is translated as CASSLDLPDTQYF.

Notes on this clonotype: With a much larger clone just one base away, this may be a read error. V gene TRBV3-1 combines with J gene TRBJ2-3; possibly TRBD1 for D (5 bases). This CDR3 spans 15 amino acids. Germline V gene data show CDR1 as LGHDT and CDR2 as YNNKEL (reference sequence). DNA for the CDR3: TGTGCCAGCAGCCAAGCCCAGGGCAGCACAGATGCGCAGTATTTT. The encoded protein is CASSQAQGSTDAQYF.

This chain links TRBV6-2 or TRBV6-3 with TRBJ1-5; no firm D call. V was clipped by 5 bases and J by 6 bases, with 17 bases between them. The CDR3 extends over 15 amino acids. Germline values: CDR1 MNHEY, CDR2 SVGEGT. CDR3 nucleotide sequence: TGTGCCAGCAGTCACACCAGCCTGGTAAGTCAGCCCCAGCATTTT. Translated, it gives CASSHTSLVSQPQHF.

The chain combines TRBV20-1 with TRBJ2-1; a weak D match, TRBD1 (5 bases). This CDR3 has 15 amino acids. The germline V gene encodes CDR1 DFQATT and CDR2 SNEGSKA (reference sequence). V was clipped by 5 bases and J by 2 bases, with 16 bases between them. CDR3: CSAPPAGSTYNEQFF. As DNA, the CDR3 is TGCAGTGCTCCCCCGGCAGGGTCTACCTACAATGAGCAGTTCTTC.

This clonotype was recorded many times. This chain links TRBV12-3 or TRBV12-4 with TRBJ2-1, with 12 positions matching TRBD1. V was clipped by 10 bases and J by 7 bases; unmatched bases: 14. The CDR3 runs 16 residues. Here the CDR3 reads CATNPAGDRGLNEQFF. The CDR3 nucleotides read TGTGCCACCAACCCTGCCGGGGACAGGGGGCTTAATGAGCAGTTCTTC.

This clonotype was seen only a few times. The rearrangement links TRBV10-3 to TRBJ2-2; D not certain. V shed 3 bases and J shed 6 bases, with 11 bases lying between them. This CDR3 has 14 amino acids. Germline CDR1 ENHRY, CDR2 SYGVKD. The CDR3 DNA is TGTGCCATCAGTGATTTCCCCGAGGCCGGGGAGCTGTTTTTT. It translates to CAISDFPEAGELFF.

At least ten counts were recorded for this clonotype. This chain joins TRBV28 and TRBJ1-1, with a weak D call TRBD1 (5 bases). The CDR3 is made up of 12 amino acids. Germline CDR1 reads MDHEN; CDR2 reads SYDVKM. V shed 5 bases and J shed 3 bases, with 7 bases lying between them. CDR3 region: CASSGHHTEAFF. The CDR3 DNA follows: TGTGCCAGCAGTGGACACCACACTGAAGCTTTCTTT.

This clonotype was seen at least ten times. V gene TRBV28 combines with J gene TRBJ2-2; 7 nucleotides match TRBD1. CDR1 MDHEN and CDR2 SYDVKM come from the germline V gene. V trimming: 5 bases; J trimming: 6 bases; junction bases outside the gene matches: 12. The CDR3 spans 16 residues. CDR3 in amino acids: CASSPKGTVPPGELFF. For the CDR3, the DNA is TGTGCCAGCAGTCCAAAGGGGACAGTCCCCCCCGGGGAGCTGTTTTTT. The full variable domain, with the rest looked up from reference TRBV28 and TRBJ2-2, is DVKVTQSSRYLVKRTGEKVFLECVQDMDHENMFWYRQDPGLGLRLIYFSYDVKMKEKGDIPEGYSVSREKKERFSLILESASTNQTSMYLCASSPKGTVPPGELFFGEGSRLTVL.

V and J are TRBV9 and TRBJ2-7; 9 nucleotides agree with TRBD1. The germline gives CDR1 SGDLS, CDR2 YYNGEE. The ends lost 3 bases at V and 5 bases at J; junction bases unmatched: 15. The CDR3 contains 17 residues. CDR3 bases: TGTGCCAGCAGCGAATCCACCGGGACAGGGTTAGGTCACGAGCAGTACTTC. Translated, it gives CASSESTGTGLGHEQYF.

Within the sample, this clonotype is medium-sized (0.01 to 0.1%). The chain joins TRBV11-2 to TRBJ1-1; D uncertain. Germline CDR1 SGHAT, CDR2 FQNNGV. V was pared by 3 bases and J by 1 base, with 6 bases between. The CDR3 runs to 13 residues. CDR3 sequence: CASSLSGNTEAFF. The DNA for the CDR3 is TGTGCCAGCAGCTTGAGCGGGAACACTGAAGCTTTCTTT.

This clonotype was detected ten times or more. The V call is TRBV24-1, the J call TRBJ2-2; D uncertain. This CDR3 contains 13 residues. V dropped 4 bases and J dropped 5 bases, with 7 bases sitting between them. The germline gives CDR1 KGHDR, CDR2 SFDVKD. CDR3 nucleotides: TGTGCCACCAGTGAACGAGAAACCGGGGAGCTGTTTTTT. This translates into CATSERETGELFF.

This clonotype was seen ten or more times. This chain uses TRBV28 with TRBJ1-2; TRBD1 is a possible D gene (5 bases). The germline gives CDR1 MDHEN, CDR2 SYDVKM. Trimming pared 5 bases from V and 8 bases from J, leaving 15 bases between. The CDR3 length is 13 residues. DNA for the CDR3: TGTGCCAGCAGTGCGGGACCCACCGAGGGCTACACCTTC. It is translated as CASSAGPTEGYTF.

The chain combines TRBV7-9 with TRBJ1-3; D remains ambiguous. The germline gives CDR1 SEHNR, CDR2 FQNEAQ (reference sequence). Trimming took 5 bases from V and 0 from J, leaving 17 bases between them. The CDR3 has 17 amino acids. The CDR3 reads CASSPQVGGVSGNTIYF. The DNA of the CDR3 is TGTGCCAGCAGCCCCCAGGTGGGCGGCGTCTCTGGAAACACCATATATTTT.

The chain recombines TRBV4-1 with TRBJ2-5; D remains unclear. The CDR3 runs to 15 residues. Deletions cut 10 bases from V and 1 base from J, with 19 bases between. Germline CDR1 is MGHRA and CDR2 is YSYEKL. CDR3 amino acids: CATATISAFQETQYF. Here the CDR3 DNA reads TGCGCCACGGCTACTATTTCGGCATTCCAAGAGACCCAGTACTTC.

Comments on this clonotype: Since a much larger clone is just one base distant, this may be a read error. V gene TRBV2 combines with J gene TRBJ2-2; TRBD2 is a possible D gene (6 bases). This CDR3 spans 16 amino acids. V shed 4 bases and J shed 3 bases, with 15 bases lying between them. The germline V gene has CDR1 SNHLY and CDR2 FYNNEI. The CDR3 region is CASSGPDGRDTGELFF. DNA of the CDR3: TGTGCCAGCAGTGGACCTGACGGGAGAGACACCGGGGAGCTGTTTTTT.

This clonotype appeared a few times. V usage is TRBV7-9 and J usage is TRBJ2-7, with TRBD2 matching 12 bases. Germline CDR1 and CDR2: SEHNR and FQNEAQ (reference sequence). J gave up 0 bases and V 5 bases, and 2 bases lay outside the gene matches. This CDR3 spans 15 amino acids. CDR3 protein: CASSATSGSSYEQYF. The CDR3 DNA reads TGTGCCAGCAGCGCGACTAGCGGGAGCTCCTACGAGCAGTACTTC. Using reference TRBV7-9 and TRBJ2-7 for the parts outside the CDR3, the full variable domain is DTGVSQNPRHKITKRGQNVTFRCDPISEHNRLYWYRQTLGQGPEFLTYFQNEAQLEKSRLLSDRFSAERPKGSFSTLEIQRTEQGDSAMYLCASSATSGSSYEQYFGPGTRLTVT.

With regard to this clonotype: This could be a read error, since a much larger clone is one nucleotide away. The chain carries TRBV11-2 and TRBJ2-1; D is unclear. The CDR3 length is 13 residues. Germline CDR1 reads SGHAT; CDR2 reads FQNNGV. CDR3 in DNA: TGTGCCAGCCGCTTAGTCAGGAGTGGTGAGCAGTTCTTC. It encodes CASRLVRSGEQFF. The whole variable domain, remainder taken from reference TRBV11-2 and TRBJ2-1, is EAGVAQSPRYKIIEKRQSVAFWCNPISGHATLYWYQQILGQGPKLLIQFQNNGVVDDSQLPKDRFSAERLKGVDSTLKIQPAKLEDSAVYLCASRLVRSGEQFFGPGTRLTVL.

This clonotype was recorded at least ten times. The chain employs TRBV11-1 and TRBJ1-1; D gene ambiguous. Germline CDR1 reads SGHAT; CDR2 reads FQDESV (reference sequence). The CDR3 is 13 residues long. V was cut by 4 bases and J by 4 bases, with 10 bases left in between. The CDR3: CASSSWGPTEAFF. In nucleotides, the CDR3 is TGTGCCAGCAGCTCATGGGGTCCCACTGAAGCTTTCTTT.

The rearrangement links TRBV7-2 to TRBJ2-3, with D uncertain. Germline loops: CDR1 SGHTA, CDR2 FQGNSA. This CDR3 contains 14 residues. Trimming cost V 1 base and J 3 bases, with 8 bases left between them. CDR3 bases: TGTGCCAGCAGCTTAGATGGCGGTACAGATACGCAGTATTTT. Its translation: CASSLDGGTDTQYF.